This T cell receptor beta chain was found in a study of blood T cell repertoires in COVID-19 (dated by TCRdb to the early 2020s). Some background on the complete study: Samples covering the acute and convalescent phases of COVID-19 were provided by collaborators in the United States, Italy and Spain. The material from the prospective study consisted of cDNA or gDNA derived from T cells, B-cell-depleted T cells, or PBMCs. Subjects who had been exposed to COVID-19, were actively infected with it, or had recovered from it provided the deeply sampled blood TCRbeta repertoires that made up the dataset. The sample metadata nearly always contained a de-identified subject ID, COVID-19 status, age in years and sex. Where available, HLA class I and class II types were taken from metadata supplied by the sample provider and were not determined by assay-based typing. A freely available public database, intended as a resource for researchers studying the immune response to SARS-CoV-2, is where the repertoires were released. The samples were drawn from the first 160 participants of the ongoing ImmuneRACE study and from about 1,200 subjects provided by 6 global collaborators.

This clone was seen a handful of times. Its target antigen remains unknown. Per-base quality was not reported, and no clone a single base away is much larger than it. Each collaborating institution followed its own protocols to collect whole blood in K2EDTA tubes. Collaborator samples were shipped for TCRbeta analysis as frozen whole blood, isolated PBMCs, or DNA extracted from either sample type. TCRbeta CDR3 regions were amplified from genomic DNA by means of the immunoSEQ Assay, a bias-controlled multiplex PCR. The published analysis was carried out like this. The number of nucleated cells in each sample was estimated by amplification of reference gene primers within the assay. To quantify the absolute abundance of each unique TCRbeta CDR3 rearrangement, sequence reads were collapsed and filtered. For each sample, productive Simpson clonality was calculated by taking the square root of Simpson's diversity index across productive rearrangements. TCRdb limited this immuneACCESS table to in-frame rearrangements with V and J called. A share of clones is missing; checked studies link under half to unresolved V genes, and the rest is unexplained. V, J and clone size are those of that table, while D and trimming were read from the DNA. This sample gives approximately 270,000 clones in total; about 85% of them show up just once. The biggest ten clones account for 3% of the sample.

What the research found in general, with its limitations: The quantity of clinical and demographic metadata differed by source and by participant and was supplied without curation.

V has 4 bases trimmed and J has 3 bases trimmed; junction bases matching no gene number 1. Taken from cysteine to phenylalanine, the CDR3 has 14 residues. This entry keeps only the CDR3 DNA: 42 bases, framed from base 1. Taken from the germline V gene, the CDR1 and CDR2 loops are MDHEN and SYDVKM. Sequences were obtained from peripheral blood. This chain is built from TRBV28 and TRBJ2-2; 8 central nucleotides agree with TRBD2. The source of this sequence is a man aged 18 to 29 with active or convalescent COVID-19. The DNA is as follows: TGTGCCAGCAGTTGGACTAGCCACACCGGGGAGCTGTTTTTT. Translated, this is CASSWTSHTGELFF.